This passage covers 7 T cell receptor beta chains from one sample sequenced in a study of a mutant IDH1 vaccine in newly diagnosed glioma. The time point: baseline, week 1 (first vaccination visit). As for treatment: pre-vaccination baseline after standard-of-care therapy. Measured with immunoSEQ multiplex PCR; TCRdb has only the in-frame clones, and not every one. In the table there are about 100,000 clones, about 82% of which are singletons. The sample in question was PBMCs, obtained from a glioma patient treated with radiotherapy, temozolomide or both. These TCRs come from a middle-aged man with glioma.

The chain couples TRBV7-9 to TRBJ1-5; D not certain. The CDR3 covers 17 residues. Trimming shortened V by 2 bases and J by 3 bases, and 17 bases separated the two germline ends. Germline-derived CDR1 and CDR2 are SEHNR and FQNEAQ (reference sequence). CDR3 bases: TGTGCCAGCAGCTTATTTGTGCAGCCATTTATCAATCAGCCCCAGCATTTT. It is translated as CASSLFVQPFINQPQHF.

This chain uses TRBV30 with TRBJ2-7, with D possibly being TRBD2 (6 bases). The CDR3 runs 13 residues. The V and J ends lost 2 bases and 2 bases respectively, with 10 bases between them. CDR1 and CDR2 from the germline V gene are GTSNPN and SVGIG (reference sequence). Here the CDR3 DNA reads TGTGCCTGGAGTTCGACTAGTACCTACGAGCAGTACTTC. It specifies CAWSSTSTYEQYF.

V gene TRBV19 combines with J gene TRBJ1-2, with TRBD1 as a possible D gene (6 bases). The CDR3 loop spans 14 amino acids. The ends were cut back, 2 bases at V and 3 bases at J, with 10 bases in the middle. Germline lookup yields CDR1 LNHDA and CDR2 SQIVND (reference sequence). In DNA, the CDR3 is TGTGCCAGTAGTATACGGGCAGGGGACTATGGCTACACCTTC. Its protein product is CASSIRAGDYGYTF.

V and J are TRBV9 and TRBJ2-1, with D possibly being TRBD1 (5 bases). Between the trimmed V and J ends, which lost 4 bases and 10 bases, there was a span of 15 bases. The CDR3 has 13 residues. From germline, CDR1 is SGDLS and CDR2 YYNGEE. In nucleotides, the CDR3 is TGTGCCAGCAGCCCAGGGCCCTCCGAGGAGCAGTTCTTC. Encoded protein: CASSPGPSEEQFF.

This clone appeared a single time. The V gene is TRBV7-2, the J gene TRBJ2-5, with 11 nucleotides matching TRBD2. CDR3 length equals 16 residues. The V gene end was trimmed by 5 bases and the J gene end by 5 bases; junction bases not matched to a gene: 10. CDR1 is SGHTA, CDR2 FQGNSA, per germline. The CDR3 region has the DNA TGTGCCAGCAGCCAGGGGGGTAGCGGGAGGGCTGAGACCCAGTACTTC. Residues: CASSQGGSGRAETQYF.

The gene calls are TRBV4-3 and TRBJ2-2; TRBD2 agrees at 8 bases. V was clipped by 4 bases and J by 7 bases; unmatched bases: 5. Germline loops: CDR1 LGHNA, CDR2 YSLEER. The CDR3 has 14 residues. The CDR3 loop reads CASSPRGGSGELFF. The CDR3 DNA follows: TGCGCCAGCAGCCCCCGGGGGGGCAGCGGGGAGCTGTTTTTT.

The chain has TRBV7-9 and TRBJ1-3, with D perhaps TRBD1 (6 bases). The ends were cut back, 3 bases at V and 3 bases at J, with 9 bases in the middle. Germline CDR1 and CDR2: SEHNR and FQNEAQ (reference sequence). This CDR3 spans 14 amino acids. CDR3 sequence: CASSFGGFGNTIYF. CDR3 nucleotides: TGTGCCAGCAGCTTTGGGGGCTTTGGAAACACCATATATTTT.